The clone carrying this T cell receptor (beta chain) was detected only a few times. Antigen unknown. The data were obtained in a study of T cells in Graves' hyperthyroidism and ophthalmopathy. Across the whole study: The authors collected peripheral blood at initial diagnosis, before any treatment. Study-wide points: Separation of ophthalmopathy from stable hyperthyroidism was achieved by a 13 V-J model. Blood samples included most of the expanded thyroid clonotypes exceeding 0.001.

RNA transcripts served as the template for amplifying TCR beta CDR3 regions. HTBI primers were the set used in a first-round RT-PCR of the TCR CDR3. TCRdb itself ran the multiplex PCR reads through MiXCR, one entry per CDR3 protein. This table has 350,000 to 450,000 distinct CDR3 sequences, 11% to 15% appearing once. Trimming removed 2 bases from V and 6 bases from J; junction bases left unmatched: 7. The germline V gene encodes CDR1 SGHRS and CDR2 YFSETQ. The CDR3 is 15 residues long. The TCR sequence derives from a middle-aged man with Graves' ophthalmopathy. V and J are TRBV5-1 and TRBJ2-2, with TRBD1 identical over 7 bases. The sequencing sample was made of blood. The CDR3, as DNA: TGCGCCAGCAGCTTAGGGGGCTTTAAGGCCGGGGAGCTGTTTTTT. This gives the protein CASSLGGFKAGELFF.